This TCR beta chain came from a study of cytomegalovirus exposure and HLA in healthy donors. The germline V gene encodes CDR1 SGHDT and CDR2 YYEEEE. The V end was cut by 2 bases, the J end by 2 bases, with 14 bases between. The CDR3 spans 16 residues. This clone was observed a few times. Primers: 60 Vbeta forward and 13 Jbeta reverse. Method: immunoSEQ multiplex PCR; TCRdb's copy keeps in-frame clones and lacks some. The sample records 150,000 to 200,000 clones, roughly 75% being singletons. This rearrangement joins TRBV5-6 to TRBJ1-5; D is perhaps TRBD1 (5 bases). The sequenced material came from PBMCs. This clonotype was obtained from a man in his forties in good health and CMV-seronegative. CDR3 in DNA: TGTGCCAGCAGCTTTAGGACACCAGTTGGCAATCAGCCCCAGCATTTT. Translated, it gives CASSFRTPVGNQPQHF.